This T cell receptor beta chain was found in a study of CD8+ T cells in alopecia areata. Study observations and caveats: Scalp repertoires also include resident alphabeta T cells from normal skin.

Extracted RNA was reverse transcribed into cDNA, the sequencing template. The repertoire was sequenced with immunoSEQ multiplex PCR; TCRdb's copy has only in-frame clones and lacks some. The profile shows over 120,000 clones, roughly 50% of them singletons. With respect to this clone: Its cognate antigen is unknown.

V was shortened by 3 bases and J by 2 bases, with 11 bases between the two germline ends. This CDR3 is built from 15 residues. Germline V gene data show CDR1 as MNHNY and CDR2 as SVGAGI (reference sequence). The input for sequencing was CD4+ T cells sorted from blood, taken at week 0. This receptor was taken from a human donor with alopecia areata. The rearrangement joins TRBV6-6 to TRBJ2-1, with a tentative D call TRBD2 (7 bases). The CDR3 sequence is CASSYRGGAYNEQFF. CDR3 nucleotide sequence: TGTGCCAGCAGTTATAGGGGGGGGGCCTACAATGAGCAGTTCTTC.